These 17 T cell receptor beta chains share one sample of origin, sequenced in a study of cytotoxic CD8 clonotypes in ibrutinib-treated CLL. Clones were read by immunoSEQ multiplex PCR, and TCRdb kept only the in-frame ones, dropping some. The sample lists nearly 100,000 clones, about 78% occurring once. The sequences come from PBMCs, collected after 12 months of ibrutinib treatment. These receptors all come from a human donor with chronic lymphocytic leukemia.

V gene TRBV4-1 combines with J gene TRBJ2-2, with TRBD2 matching over 10 bases. V lost 1 base to trimming and J lost 5 bases; unmatched junction nucleotides: 10. This CDR3 comprises 18 residues. Germline values: CDR1 MGHRA, CDR2 YSYEKL. As DNA, the CDR3 is TGCGCCAGCAGCCAAGTGGGCCTAGCGGGGGTGGGAACCGGGGAGCTGTTTTTT. This translates into CASSQVGLAGVGTGELFF.

The chain joins TRBV5-6 to TRBJ2-7; D perhaps matches TRBD1 (6 bases). The V end was cut by 4 bases, the J end by 0 bases, with 17 bases between. Germline-derived CDR1 and CDR2 are SGHDT and YYEEEE. The CDR3 is 16 amino acids. The CDR3 here is CASSLGGTLNSYEQYF. DNA of the CDR3: TGTGCCAGCAGCCTAGGGGGAACACTTAACTCCTACGAGCAGTACTTC.

This chain links TRBV7-2 with TRBJ2-7; D not certain. The CDR3 runs 13 residues. V was clipped by 5 bases and J by 0 bases, with 8 bases between them. The germline gives CDR1 SGHTA, CDR2 FQGNSA. For the CDR3, the DNA is TGTGCCAGCAGCCCGCGGCGCTCCTACGAGCAGTACTTC. It specifies CASSPRRSYEQYF. The full variable domain, its missing parts supplied by reference TRBV7-2 and TRBJ2-7, is GAGVSQSPSNKVTEKGKDVELRCDPISGHTALYWYRQSLGQGLEFLIYFQGNSAPDKSGLPSDRFSAERTGGSVSTLTIQRTQQEDSAVYLCASSPRRSYEQYFGPGTRLTVT.

The chain employs TRBV10-3 and TRBJ2-7; D remains unclear. Deletions cut 0 bases from V and 7 bases from J, with 16 bases between. The CDR3 extends over 15 amino acids. Germline V gene sequence: CDR1 ENHRY, CDR2 SYGVKD. The CDR3 here is CAISESPGSLGEQYF. Written as DNA, the CDR3 is TGTGCCATCAGTGAGTCTCCAGGCTCCTTGGGGGAGCAGTACTTC.

The chain employs TRBV11-3 and TRBJ2-2; 7 bases map to TRBD1. Germline trimming cut 6 bases from V and 3 bases from J; bases unmatched to any gene: 7. CDR3 length equals 15 residues. Germline V gene sequence: CDR1 SGHNT, CDR2 YENEEA. For the CDR3, the DNA is TGTGCCAGCAGTTACTCCGGGACAGACACCGGGGAGCTGTTTTTT. It yields the protein CASSYSGTDTGELFF.

This chain uses TRBV2 with TRBJ2-1; D remains unclear. The length of the CDR3 is 16 residues. Trimming took off 7 bases at V and 7 bases at J, with 23 bases between the two ends. Looked up from germline, CDR1 is SNHLY and CDR2 is FYNNEI. The CDR3 DNA follows: TGTGCCAGCACCCCACCCCCGGGCACGGCGGCAAATGAGCAGTTCTTC. It encodes CASTPPPGTAANEQFF.

The chain employs TRBV18 and TRBJ2-5, with D unresolved. V lost 3 bases to trimming and J lost 3 bases, with 2 bases between them. Germline loops: CDR1 KGHSH, CDR2 LQKENI. The CDR3 has 11 amino acids. CDR3 residues: CASSPKETQYF. The CDR3 nucleotides are TGTGCCAGCTCACCTAAAGAGACCCAGTACTTC.

This chain links TRBV4-3 with TRBJ1-2, with D uncertain. Germline CDR1 is LGHNA and CDR2 is YSLEER. The CDR3 loop spans 15 amino acids. Trimming shortened V by 2 bases and J by 0 bases, and 10 bases separated the two germline ends. CDR3 DNA sequence: TGCGCCAGCAGCCAAAATCCCTCAGCTAACTATGGCTACACCTTC. As protein: CASSQNPSANYGYTF.

This clone showed up just a few times. Here the CDR3 reads CASSPGTGDSPLHF. Written as DNA, the CDR3 is TGTGCCAGCAGTCCTGGGACAGGGGATTCACCCCTCCACTTT. The chain is built from TRBV7-3 and TRBJ1-6; 10 bases fit TRBD1. Germline assignment: CDR1 SGHTA and CDR2 FQGTGA. This CDR3 is built from 14 residues. J gave up 8 bases and V 6 bases, and 4 bases lay outside the gene matches. The variable domain in full, with the rest retrieved from reference TRBV7-3 and TRBJ1-6, is GAGVSQTPSNKVTEKGKYVELRCDPISGHTALYWYRQSLGQGPEFLIYFQGTGAADDSGLPNDRFFAVRPEGSVSTLKIQRTERGDSAVYLCASSPGTGDSPLHFGNGTRLTVT.

The chain links TRBV30 to TRBJ2-2; D is uncertain. Between the trimmed V and J ends, which lost 1 base and 1 base, there was a span of 7 bases. The CDR3 runs 14 residues. Germline CDR1 GTSNPN, CDR2 SVGIG (reference sequence). The CDR3 reads CAWSGIGNTGELFF. In DNA form, the CDR3 reads TGTGCCTGGAGTGGCATAGGGAACACCGGGGAGCTGTTTTTT. Full variable domain (remainder filled in from reference TRBV30 and TRBJ2-2): SQTIHQWPATLVQPVGSPLSLECTVEGTSNPNLYWYRQAAGRGLQLLFYSVGIGQISSEVPQNLSASRPQDRQFILSSKKLLLSDSGFYLCAWSGIGNTGELFFGEGSRLTVL.

V usage is TRBV15 and J usage is TRBJ1-5; unclear D gene. V lost 8 bases to trimming and J lost 0 bases, with 8 bases between them. This CDR3 has 13 residues. Germline values: CDR1 LNHNV, CDR2 YYDKDF (reference sequence). The CDR3 is CATSGYSNQPQHF. CDR3 nucleotide sequence: TGTGCCACCTCCGGTTATAGCAATCAGCCCCAGCATTTT.

The chain recombines TRBV7-9 with TRBJ2-3; 15 positions agree with TRBD2. Trimming cost V 4 bases and J 8 bases; bases outside gene matches: 10. CDR3 length equals 17 residues. Germline assignment: CDR1 SEHNR and CDR2 FQNEAQ (reference sequence). The CDR3 sequence is CASSSGLAGGSVVTQYF. CDR3 nucleotide sequence: TGTGCCAGCAGCTCAGGACTAGCGGGGGGGAGCGTGGTTACGCAGTATTTT.

The CDR3 nucleotides are TGTGCCAGCAGCTCAGAACAGGGGGCGAACTACGAGCAGTACTTC. Translated, it gives CASSSEQGANYEQYF. This chain uses TRBV7-9 with TRBJ2-7; 9 nucleotides match TRBD1. With V trimmed by 4 bases and J by 3 bases, 7 bases remained unmatched. CDR1 and CDR2 from the germline V gene are SEHNR and FQNEAQ (reference sequence). This CDR3 region has 15 residues. The whole variable domain, remainder taken from reference TRBV7-9 and TRBJ2-7, is DTGVSQNPRHKITKRGQNVTFRCDPISEHNRLYWYRQTLGQGPEFLTYFQNEAQLEKSRLLSDRFSAERPKGSFSTLEIQRTEQGDSAMYLCASSSEQGANYEQYFGPGTRLTVT.

V usage is TRBV6-1 and J usage is TRBJ1-2; D remains ambiguous. The CDR3 is 13 residues long. V was pared by 0 bases and J by 7 bases, with 9 bases between. Germline V lookup: CDR1 MNHNS, CDR2 SASEGT. The CDR3 loop is CASSEAEDRGYTF. The CDR3 DNA follows: TGTGCCAGCAGTGAAGCCGAGGACCGTGGCTACACCTTC.

The rearrangement joins TRBV7-9 to TRBJ2-1; 11 bases match TRBD2. Per the germline V gene, CDR1 is SEHNR and CDR2 is FQNEAQ (reference sequence). V lost 4 bases and J lost 7; bases outside the gene matches: 9. The CDR3 has 16 amino acids. CDR3 region: CASSSSTSGGTNEQFF. The CDR3 DNA reads as TGTGCCAGCAGCTCAAGTACTAGCGGGGGCACGAATGAGCAGTTCTTC.

The chain has TRBV5-4 and TRBJ2-3; D perhaps matches TRBD1 (6 bases). V lost 0 bases and J lost 3, with 11 bases in between. This CDR3 is 15 amino acids long. Germline values: CDR1 SGHNT, CDR2 YYREEE (reference sequence). For the CDR3, the DNA is TGTGCCAGCAGCTTGGGTCAGGGGAGAACAGATACGCAGTATTTT. It is translated as CASSLGQGRTDTQYF.

This rearrangement joins TRBV7-3 to TRBJ1-3; 7 bases map to TRBD1. The CDR3 is made up of 15 amino acids. Trimming cost V 4 bases and J 2 bases; bases outside gene matches: 5. Per germline, CDR1 SGHTA and CDR2 FQGTGA. The CDR3 DNA is TGTGCCAGCAGCTCGACAGGGTCGGCTGGAAACACCATATATTTT. Translating it yields CASSSTGSAGNTIYF.